Below, one T cell receptor (beta chain) is given with its context. Its matching antigen is unknown. These data originate in a study of cytomegalovirus exposure and HLA in healthy donors. The study's findings and limits: The authors later linked a missense DCLRE1C variant to TCR beta V- and J-gene trimming.

Primers: 60 Vbeta forward and 13 Jbeta reverse. Generated by immunoSEQ multiplex PCR, the TCRdb table keeps only in-frame clones and is missing some. The data contain more than 110,000 clones, 70% to 80% of them singletons. Germline values: CDR1 SQVTM, CDR2 ANQGSEA. Trimming stripped 5 bases from V and 2 bases from J, with 13 bases between. The CDR3 totals 13 residues. The genes are TRBV29-1 and TRBJ2-7; maybe TRBD2 (6 bases). The source is a woman in her forties or fifties in good health and CMV-seropositive. The source material was PBMCs. Here the CDR3 reads CSVRGGATYEQYF. The CDR3, as DNA: TGCAGCGTTCGCGGCGGGGCCACCTACGAGCAGTACTTC.